The 20 T cell receptor beta chains below come from one sample, sequenced in a study of T cell responses to AZD1222 COVID-19 vaccine. TCRdb keeps only in-frame clones here, not all; method: immunoSEQ multiplex PCR. The repertoire holds 120,000 to 150,000 clones, with more than 75% as singletons. The source was peripheral blood, collected on day 0 of AZD1222 vaccination. Receptors originate from an adult in good health.

The rearrangement uses TRBV25-1 and TRBJ1-2; possible D gene TRBD1, 6 bases. CDR1 and CDR2 (germline): MGHDK, SYGVNS. Trimming removed 6 bases from V and 8 bases from J, with 22 bases in between. The CDR3 loop spans 15 amino acids. The CDR3 DNA reads TGTGCCAGCAGCCACGCGGGACACTCAAGAAGAGGCTACACCTTC. This sequence encodes CASSHAGHSRRGYTF.

The J gene is TRBJ2-2, the V gene TRBV7-3; D tentatively fits TRBD1 or TRBD2 (5 bases each). The V and J ends lost 5 bases and 6 bases respectively, with 13 bases between them. The CDR3 length is 14 residues. Germline V CDR1 and CDR2: SGHTA, FQGTGA. The CDR3: CASSPGTGPGELFF. Written as DNA, the CDR3 is TGTGCCAGCAGCCCTGGGACCGGACCCGGGGAGCTGTTTTTT.

The chain joins TRBV6-6 to TRBJ1-1, with TRBD1 matching 7 bases. Germline CDR1 is MNHNY and CDR2 is SVGAGI (reference sequence). CDR3 size: 13 residues. V was pared by 6 bases and J by 1 base, with 2 bases of the junction left unmatched. The CDR3, as DNA: TGTGCCAGCAGGGACAGGAAGAACACTGAAGCTTTCTTT. Protein sequence: CASRDRKNTEAFF.

This clone was recorded a few times. The chain uses TRBV6-6 and TRBJ1-6; no clear D. Germline V lookup: CDR1 MNHNY, CDR2 SVGAGI (reference sequence). V was cut by 8 bases and J by 11 bases, with 13 bases left in between. CDR3 length: 12 amino acids. In DNA, the CDR3 is TGTGCCAGCGGACTTCCGGTGCCACCCCTCCACTTT. Protein sequence: CASGLPVPPLHF.

The gene calls are TRBV4-1 and TRBJ2-1, with D possibly matching TRBD2 (5 bases). V lost 1 base and J lost 9, with 16 bases in between. CDR3 length equals 15 residues. The germline gives CDR1 MGHRA, CDR2 YSYEKL. The CDR3 bases are TGCGCCAGCAGCCAAGTTGGGTCTCGGGGAACTGAGCAGTTCTTC. Amino acids: CASSQVGSRGTEQFF.

As DNA, the CDR3 is TGTGCCAGCAGCTTAGAGCAGTCAACGTCGGACACCATATATTTT. It is translated as CASSLEQSTSDTIYF. The chain is built from TRBV7-9 and TRBJ1-3; D remains ambiguous. The CDR3 sequence is 15 residues long. V lost 1 base and J lost 8, with 15 bases in between. In germline, CDR1 is SEHNR, CDR2 FQNEAQ (reference sequence).

The J gene is TRBJ1-1, the V gene TRBV6-1, with D unresolved. The germline V gene has CDR1 MNHNS and CDR2 SASEGT. The CDR3 contains 17 residues. Trimming removed 2 bases at V and 4 bases at J, with 20 bases between. The CDR3 region is CASSEMNWGAASTEAFF. As DNA, the CDR3 is TGTGCCAGCAGTGAAATGAATTGGGGTGCAGCGTCCACTGAAGCTTTCTTT.

The V and J genes are TRBV19 and TRBJ1-5; D ambiguous. This CDR3 spans 14 amino acids. Germline V lookup: CDR1 LNHDA, CDR2 SQIVND (reference sequence). The V gene lost 2 bases and the J gene lost 6 bases, with 11 bases spanning the gap. Here the CDR3 DNA reads TGTGCCAGTAGTATAAAGTCTGTGGGTCAGCCCCAGCATTTT. It encodes CASSIKSVGQPQHF.

In DNA form, the CDR3 reads TGTGCCAGCAGTCCAGGGTATGAGCAGTTCTTC. It yields the protein CASSPGYEQFF. J is TRBJ2-1 and V is TRBV27; a weak D match, TRBD1 (5 bases). Germline loops: CDR1 MNHEY, CDR2 SMNVEV (reference sequence). The V gene lost 5 bases and the J gene lost 8 bases, with 7 bases spanning the gap. The length of the CDR3 is 11 residues.

The chain employs TRBV5-6 and TRBJ2-1; D is perhaps TRBD2 (5 bases). V lost 4 bases, J lost 8 bases, and 7 bases lay in between. Germline-derived CDR1 and CDR2 are SGHDT and YYEEEE. The length of the CDR3 is 11 residues. The CDR3 loop is CASSQDYEQFF. In DNA, the CDR3 is TGTGCCAGCAGCCAGGACTATGAGCAGTTCTTC. Full variable domain (remainder filled in from reference TRBV5-6 and TRBJ2-1): DAGVTQSPTHLIKTRGQQVTLRCSPKSGHDTVSWYQQALGQGPQFIFQYYEEEERQRGNFPDRFSGHQFPNYSSELNVNALLLGDSALYLCASSQDYEQFFGPGTRLTVL.

The V call is TRBV2, the J call TRBJ2-1; D is undetermined. This CDR3 is 14 amino acids long. Trimming shortened V by 4 bases and J by 6 bases, and 13 bases separated the two germline ends. From germline, CDR1 is SNHLY and CDR2 FYNNEI. The CDR3 DNA follows: TGTGCCAGCAGTGTCCCGATCCTAGTCAATGAGCAGTTCTTC. Translated: CASSVPILVNEQFF.

DNA for the CDR3: TGTGCCAGCAGCTTGGAAGGGACAGGATATTATGGCTACACCTTC. As protein: CASSLEGTGYYGYTF. V usage is TRBV5-8 and J usage is TRBJ1-2, with 8 bases aligning to TRBD1. The trim removed 0 bases at V and 5 bases at J, leaving 6 bases unmatched. The germline gives CDR1 SGHTS, CDR2 YDEGEE. The CDR3 is 15 amino acids.

V gene TRBV27 combines with J gene TRBJ2-1; 7 positions match TRBD1. This CDR3 spans 14 amino acids. The V segment lost 8 bases and the J segment 10 bases; nucleotides outside the gene matches: 14. CDR1 MNHEY and CDR2 SMNVEV come from the germline V gene (reference sequence). The CDR3 loop reads CASRDQGQPEEQFF. The DNA for the CDR3 is TGTGCCAGCCGAGATCAGGGACAGCCCGAAGAGCAGTTCTTC.

The chain is built from TRBV27 and TRBJ2-7, with no clear D. This CDR3 is 14 amino acids long. Germline loops: CDR1 MNHEY, CDR2 SMNVEV (reference sequence). The V end was cut by 0 bases, the J end by 0 bases, with 6 bases between. Here the CDR3 DNA reads TGTGCCAGCAGTTTATCGTCGACCTCCTACGAGCAGTACTTC. Translated, it gives CASSLSSTSYEQYF.

The rearrangement joins TRBV3-1 (or the pseudogene TRBV3-2) to TRBJ1-4; D ambiguous. The CDR3 loop spans 15 amino acids. The germline CDR1 and CDR2 sequences are LGHDT and YNNKEL (reference sequence). Deletions cut 5 bases from V and 8 bases from J, with 18 bases between. This chain's CDR3 is CASSFRDKGGEKLFF. The CDR3 nucleotides are TGTGCCAGCAGCTTCCGTGACAAGGGCGGCGAAAAACTGTTTTTT.

The chain carries TRBV7-9 and TRBJ2-1; the match to TRBD2 covers 7 bases. In germline, CDR1 is SEHNR, CDR2 FQNEAQ (reference sequence). The length of the CDR3 is 14 residues. The junction had 4 bases not matched to a gene; V was cut back by 3 bases and J by 5 bases. The CDR3 DNA reads TGTGCCAGCAGCTTCGAGGGACTACACAATGAGCAGTTCTTC. It codes for CASSFEGLHNEQFF.

The rearrangement uses TRBV6-1 and TRBJ1-1; 10 bases are a match to TRBD1. V dropped 6 bases and J dropped 6; count of bases not matched to a gene: 7. The CDR3 sequence is 14 residues long. Germline CDR1 and CDR2: MNHNS and SASEGT. CDR3 protein: CASSPGQGVSEAFF. CDR3 coding DNA: TGTGCCAGCAGCCCCGGACAGGGGGTCTCTGAAGCTTTCTTT.

The chain links TRBV2 to TRBJ2-1, with D possibly being TRBD2 (7 bases). V shed 7 bases and J shed 4 bases, with 17 bases lying between them. From germline, CDR1 is SNHLY and CDR2 FYNNEI. The CDR3 runs to 15 residues. CDR3 in amino acids: CASKWGGGQYNEQFF. The CDR3 DNA sequence: TGTGCCAGCAAGTGGGGGGGAGGACAGTACAATGAGCAGTTCTTC. Full variable domain (rest looked up from reference TRBV2 and TRBJ2-1): EPEVTQTPSHQVTQMGQEVILRCVPISNHLYFYWYRQILGQKVEFLVSFYNNEISEKSEIFDDQFSVERPDGSNFTLKIRSTKLEDSAMYFCASKWGGGQYNEQFFGPGTRLTVL.

The gene calls are TRBV6-5 and TRBJ1-5; 9 bases are shared with TRBD1. With 6 bases clipped from V and 6 bases from J, the junction kept 9 bases outside the gene matches. This CDR3 is 15 amino acids long. Germline assignment: CDR1 MNHEY and CDR2 SVGAGI. In nucleotides, the CDR3 is TGTGCCAGCAGGCGTAACAGGGGGCAAGGTCAGCCCCAGCATTTT. Translated: CASRRNRGQGQPQHF.

The V and J genes are TRBV19 and TRBJ2-6; D gene uncertain. Germline V gives CDR1 LNHDA, CDR2 SQIVND (reference sequence). The CDR3 is 15 amino acids. The V gene lost 5 bases and the J gene lost 0 bases, with 8 bases spanning the gap. CDR3 in DNA: TGTGCCAGTAGTTCCTCCGCCTCTGGGGCCAACGTCCTGACTTTC. This translates into CASSSSASGANVLTF.